This T cell receptor beta chain is drawn from a study of T cells in Graves' hyperthyroidism and ophthalmopathy. PBMCs stemmed from 8.5 to 10 ml fresh peripheral blood. Amplified regions were TCR beta CDR3 sequences from RNA transcripts. HTBI primers were employed in a first-round RT-PCR of the TCR CDR3. TCRdb reprocessed the multiplex PCR reads via MiXCR and lists one record per CDR3 protein. The sample shows some 510,000 distinct CDR3 sequences, less than 25% of them seen only once. Overall study findings and caveats: Most thyroid clonotypes expanded above 0.001 were also detected in blood.

The CDR3 covers 15 residues. Germline CDR1 and CDR2: LNHDA and SQIVND (reference sequence). The junction had 12 bases not matched to a gene; V was cut back by 5 bases and J by 9 bases. This clonotype was found a few times. Its antigen is not identified. J is TRBJ1-5 and V is TRBV19; 8 nucleotides align to TRBD1. Source material: blood. The receptor was derived from a man aged 18 to 29 with Graves' hyperthyroidism. The CDR3 loop is CASSLWTGRFGPQHF. For the CDR3, the DNA is TGTGCCAGTAGTCTATGGACAGGGCGCTTTGGGCCCCAGCATTTT.